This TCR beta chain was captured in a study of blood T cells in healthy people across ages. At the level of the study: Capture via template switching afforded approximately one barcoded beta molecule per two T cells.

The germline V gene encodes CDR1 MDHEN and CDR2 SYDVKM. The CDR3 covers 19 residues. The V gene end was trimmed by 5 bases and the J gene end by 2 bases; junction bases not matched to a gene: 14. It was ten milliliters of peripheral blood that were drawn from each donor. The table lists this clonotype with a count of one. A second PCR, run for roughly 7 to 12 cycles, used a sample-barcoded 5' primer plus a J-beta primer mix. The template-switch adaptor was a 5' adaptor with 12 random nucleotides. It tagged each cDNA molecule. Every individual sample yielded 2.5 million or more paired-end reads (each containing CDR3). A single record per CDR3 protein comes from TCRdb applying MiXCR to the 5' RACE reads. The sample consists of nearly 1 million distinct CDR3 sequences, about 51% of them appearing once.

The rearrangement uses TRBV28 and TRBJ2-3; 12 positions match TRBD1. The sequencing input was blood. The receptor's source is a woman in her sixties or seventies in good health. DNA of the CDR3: TGTGCCAGCAGTACCTACCGCCGGGACAGGGGGCGCGACACAGATACGCAGTATTTT. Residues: CASSTYRRDRGRDTDTQYF.